A single sample gave rise to the 30 T cell receptor beta chains below, sequenced in a study of cytomegalovirus exposure and HLA in healthy donors. PCR involved 60 Vbeta and 13 Jbeta primers. Repertoires were generated with immunoSEQ multiplex PCR, while TCRdb's copy carries only in-frame clones and drops some. The table shows roughly 140,000 clones, with 50% to 75% occurring only once. Input material: PBMCs. These receptors came from a woman in her fifties or sixties in good health and CMV-seropositive.

This chain links TRBV29-1 with TRBJ2-3; no clear D gene. This CDR3 comprises 12 residues. Trimming took 4 bases from V and 4 from J, leaving 9 bases between them. Per the germline V gene, CDR1 is SQVTM and CDR2 is ANQGSEA. Here the CDR3 DNA reads TGCAGCGTTGTCGTCAACTCAGATACGCAGTATTTT. Translated, it gives CSVVVNSDTQYF.

This clone has just a few counts. The chain couples TRBV27 to TRBJ2-5; no clear D. The CDR3 has 13 amino acids. Per the germline V gene, CDR1 is MNHEY and CDR2 is SMNVEV (reference sequence). The V end lost 2 bases, the J end lost 7 bases, and 11 bases lay between the germline ends. For the CDR3, the DNA is TGTGCCAGCAGTTTAAATGGTCGAGCGACCCAGTACTTC. It yields the protein CASSLNGRATQYF.

This clone has a handful of counts. This CDR3 reads CASSSRLAGYTDTQYF. CDR3 nucleotides: TGTGCCAGCAGTTCCCGACTAGCGGGATACACAGATACGCAGTATTTT. V is TRBV28 and J is TRBJ2-3; 11 nucleotides line up with TRBD2. This CDR3 is built from 16 residues. The V segment lost 4 bases and the J segment 2 bases; nucleotides outside the gene matches: 5. Germline V gene sequence: CDR1 MDHEN, CDR2 SYDVKM.

This sequence joins TRBV9 and TRBJ1-2; the D is unclear. Trimming removed 4 bases from V and 4 bases from J, with 8 bases in between. The CDR3 sequence is 12 residues long. Germline loops: CDR1 SGDLS, CDR2 YYNGEE. CDR3 DNA sequence: TGTGCCAGCAGCCCTCGAGGCTATGGCTACACCTTC. Protein sequence: CASSPRGYGYTF.

CDR3 DNA: TGTGCCAGCAGCTTGGCCAAGTCGGGAGCCGGGGAGCTGTTTTTT. As protein: CASSLAKSGAGELFF. V usage is TRBV5-4 and J usage is TRBJ2-2; weak D call: TRBD2 (6 bases). V was shortened by 0 bases and J by 6 bases, with 12 bases between the two germline ends. CDR3 length equals 15 residues. In germline, CDR1 is SGHNT, CDR2 YYREEE (reference sequence).

This clone was detected only a few times. This chain uses TRBV7-9 with TRBJ2-5, with 10 positions matching TRBD2. The germline CDR1 and CDR2 sequences are SEHNR and FQNEAQ (reference sequence). This CDR3 is built from 16 residues. With V trimmed by 5 bases and J by 5 bases, 11 bases remained unmatched. CDR3 sequence: CASSLTSGFLGETQYF. As DNA, the CDR3 is TGTGCCAGCAGCCTGACTAGCGGGTTCCTTGGCGAGACCCAGTACTTC.

The J gene is TRBJ1-2, the V gene TRBV7-9; no firm D call. The CDR3 has 12 amino acids. The V gene's germline CDR1 is SEHNR and CDR2 FQNEAQ (reference sequence). The V and J ends lost 1 base and 10 bases respectively, with 10 bases between them. The CDR3 sequence: CASSLGTGVYTF. DNA of the CDR3: TGTGCCAGCAGCTTAGGAACGGGAGTCTACACCTTC. Combining the CDR3 with reference TRBV7-9 and TRBJ1-2 gives the whole variable domain DTGVSQNPRHKITKRGQNVTFRCDPISEHNRLYWYRQTLGQGPEFLTYFQNEAQLEKSRLLSDRFSAERPKGSFSTLEIQRTEQGDSAMYLCASSLGTGVYTFGSGTRLTVV.

This clone was seen only a few times. The chain recombines TRBV23-1 with TRBJ2-2, with 9 bases aligning to TRBD2. TRBV23-1 is recorded as an ORF, its role being uncertain. The length of the CDR3 is 18 residues. The V and J ends lost 0 bases and 0 bases, in that order; junction bases with no gene match: 5. The DNA for the CDR3 is TGCGCCAGCAGTCAATCCCCCCCTAGCGGGACGAACACCGGGGAGCTGTTTTTT. As protein: CASSQSPPSGTNTGELFF.

This clone has only a few counts. The chain employs TRBV19 and TRBJ2-3; 8 bases agree with TRBD1. CDR1 and CDR2 from the germline V gene are LNHDA and SQIVND (reference sequence). The junction had 9 bases not matched to a gene; V was cut back by 6 bases and J by 4 bases. CDR3 size: 15 residues. The CDR3 DNA is TGTGCCAGTAGGGCGGCAGGGGGCAACTCAGATACGCAGTATTTT. Translated, it gives CASRAAGGNSDTQYF.

V is TRBV18 and J is TRBJ2-1; 9 bases are shared with TRBD1. V trimming: 5 bases; J trimming: 6 bases; junction bases outside the gene matches: 8. This CDR3 is built from 15 residues. Germline CDR1 and CDR2: KGHSH and LQKENI. The CDR3 nucleotides are TGTGCCAGCTCAGCCCGGGACAGGGTCGGCAATGAGCAGTTCTTC. Amino acid sequence: CASSARDRVGNEQFF.

The rearrangement uses TRBV5-4 and TRBJ2-7, with D perhaps TRBD2 (5 bases). The CDR3 has 14 residues. V lost 4 bases to trimming and J lost 1 base, with 12 bases between them. Germline CDR1 is SGHNT and CDR2 is YYREEE (reference sequence). CDR3 sequence (DNA): TGTGCCAGCAGCCCCGGCAGCGGATCCTACGAGCAGTACTTC. This sequence encodes CASSPGSGSYEQYF.

This clone has only one observation. V is TRBV2 and J is TRBJ1-1, with D maybe TRBD1 (5 bases). This CDR3 has 14 amino acids. Germline values: CDR1 SNHLY, CDR2 FYNNEI. Trimming took off 7 bases at V and 4 bases at J, with 16 bases between the two ends. The CDR3 here is CASIPRVSSTEAFF. In DNA form, the CDR3 reads TGTGCCAGCATCCCCAGGGTGAGTTCCACTGAAGCTTTCTTT.

The CDR3 reads CASSLGGQANTLRGQYF. CDR3 in DNA: TGTGCCAGCAGCTTAGGGGGACAGGCTAATACTCTACGCGGGCAGTACTTC. V usage is TRBV13 and J usage is TRBJ2-7; 8 positions agree with TRBD1. The CDR3 totals 17 residues. V was clipped by 0 bases and J by 9 bases; unmatched bases: 16. CDR1 and CDR2 from the germline V gene are PRHDT and FYEKMQ (reference sequence).

The V call is TRBV19, the J call TRBJ1-3; 8 positions agree with TRBD1. The germline CDR1 and CDR2 sequences are LNHDA and SQIVND (reference sequence). This CDR3 is 16 amino acids long. With V trimmed by 5 bases and J by 1 base, 7 bases remained unmatched. CDR3 nucleotide sequence: TGTGCCAGTAGTGTCGACAGGGGCCCGTCTGGAAACACCATATATTTT. It yields the protein CASSVDRGPSGNTIYF.

The chain uses TRBV7-2 and TRBJ1-3; D is perhaps TRBD1 (5 bases). Between the trimmed V and J ends, which lost 5 bases and 1 base, there was a span of 15 bases. CDR1 is SGHTA, CDR2 FQGNSA, per germline. The CDR3 sequence is 16 residues long. The CDR3 region is CASSHLRVGSGNTIYF. The CDR3 DNA follows: TGTGCCAGCAGCCACCTCAGGGTTGGATCTGGAAACACCATATATTTT.

The chain links TRBV14 to TRBJ2-3; D ambiguous. Trimming pared 2 bases from V and 4 bases from J, leaving 10 bases between. Germline V CDR1 and CDR2: SGHDN, FVKESK. The CDR3 totals 14 residues. The CDR3 loop is CASSQSNPPDTQYF. CDR3 in DNA: TGTGCCAGCAGCCAATCAAATCCCCCAGATACGCAGTATTTT. The variable domain in full, with the rest retrieved from reference TRBV14 and TRBJ2-3, is EAGVTQFPSHSVIEKGQTVTLRCDPISGHDNLYWYRRVMGKEIKFLLHFVKESKQDESGMPNNRFLAERTGGTYSTLKVQPAELEDSGVYFCASSQSNPPDTQYFGPGTRLTVL.

V and J are TRBV7-9 and TRBJ2-7; D is uncertain. With 5 bases removed from V and 0 bases from J, the gap between germline ends came to 11 bases. CDR3 length: 14 residues. Germline values: CDR1 SEHNR, CDR2 FQNEAQ (reference sequence). The CDR3 nucleotides read TGTGCCAGCAGCCAGAACACCGACTCCTACGAGCAGTACTTC. It encodes CASSQNTDSYEQYF.

V and J are TRBV9 and TRBJ2-3; TRBD2 matches at 7 bases. The CDR3 has 18 residues. Germline V gives CDR1 SGDLS, CDR2 YYNGEE. The V and J ends lost 4 bases and 4 bases, in that order; junction bases with no gene match: 18. The CDR3 here is CASSYNGLAARVSDTQYF. The CDR3 DNA reads as TGTGCCAGCAGCTATAATGGTCTAGCGGCCCGGGTTTCAGATACGCAGTATTTT.

The chain employs TRBV7-9 and TRBJ1-5; D gene uncertain. V was pared by 1 base and J by 4 bases, with 11 bases between. The CDR3 spans 15 residues. The germline CDR1 and CDR2 sequences are SEHNR and FQNEAQ (reference sequence). This CDR3 is CASSLGIQKNQPQHF. CDR3 nucleotides: TGTGCCAGCAGCTTAGGAATTCAGAAAAATCAGCCCCAGCATTTT.

The chain couples TRBV9 to TRBJ2-7, with TRBD2 matching over 12 bases. CDR3 length equals 14 residues. Germline V gene sequence: CDR1 SGDLS, CDR2 YYNGEE. The ends lost 3 bases at V and 3 bases at J; junction bases unmatched: 1. Here the CDR3 DNA reads TGTGCCAGCAGCGGGGGACTAGCGGGCTACGAGCAGTACTTC. Its translation: CASSGGLAGYEQYF.

The chain recombines TRBV7-2 with TRBJ1-1; 9 positions agree with TRBD1. Germline CDR1 and CDR2: SGHTA and FQGNSA. The V gene end was trimmed by 3 bases and the J gene end by 5 bases; junction bases not matched to a gene: 4. The CDR3 sequence is 14 residues long. The CDR3 region is CASSLRQGGTEAFF. CDR3 DNA sequence: TGTGCCAGCAGCTTGAGACAGGGGGGGACTGAAGCTTTCTTT.

This clone has a single count. The V gene is TRBV6-5, the J gene TRBJ2-7, with a weak D call TRBD2 (6 bases). Trimming shortened V by 2 bases and J by 1 base, and 12 bases separated the two germline ends. This CDR3 has 15 residues. The germline V gene encodes CDR1 MNHEY and CDR2 SVGAGI. As DNA, the CDR3 is TGTGCCAGCAGTTACGGGGGGTCCGGTTCCTACGAGCAGTACTTC. Translating it yields CASSYGGSGSYEQYF.

The table lists this clone with a few counts. This specimen includes other DNA sequences encoding the same CDR3. The chain carries TRBV28 and TRBJ2-7; tentative D call: TRBD2 (6 bases). Between the trimmed V and J ends, which lost 6 bases and 2 bases, there was a span of 11 bases. Per the germline V gene, CDR1 is MDHEN and CDR2 is SYDVKM. CDR3 length: 13 residues. The CDR3 DNA follows: TGTGCCAGCAGCCGTCCGGGAGCCTACGAGCAGTACTTC. This translates into CASSRPGAYEQYF.

The chain links TRBV9 to TRBJ2-1; no reliable D call. The CDR3 runs to 17 residues. Per germline, CDR1 SGDLS and CDR2 YYNGEE. The V gene lost 0 bases and the J gene lost 5 bases, with 18 bases spanning the gap. In DNA, the CDR3 is TGTGCCAGCAGCGTAGCTACTGAGCAACTCCCCAACAATGAGCAGTTCTTC. It codes for CASSVATEQLPNNEQFF.

This clone appeared a few times. The V call is TRBV28, the J call TRBJ2-1; possibly TRBD2 for D (6 bases). The CDR3 sequence is 16 residues long. V dropped 5 bases and J dropped 4 bases, with 18 bases sitting between them. In germline, CDR1 is MDHEN, CDR2 SYDVKM. This CDR3 is CASSHFGASEYNEQFF. The CDR3 coding sequence is TGTGCCAGCAGTCATTTCGGGGCTAGCGAATACAATGAGCAGTTCTTC. Drawing the rest from reference TRBV28 and TRBJ2-1, the complete variable domain is DVKVTQSSRYLVKRTGEKVFLECVQDMDHENMFWYRQDPGLGLRLIYFSYDVKMKEKGDIPEGYSVSREKKERFSLILESASTNQTSMYLCASSHFGASEYNEQFFGPGTRLTVL.

V is TRBV7-2 and J is TRBJ2-7; 8 bases are a match to TRBD2. CDR1 SGHTA and CDR2 FQGNSA come from the germline V gene. Unmatched junction bases numbered 10, after V lost 2 bases and J lost 4 bases. The CDR3 has 16 residues. The CDR3 nucleotides are TGTGCCAGCAGCTTAATGGCGGGAGGATTGTGGTACGAGCAGTACTTC. It translates to CASSLMAGGLWYEQYF.

The CDR3 loop reads CASSYSGQGAREQFF. In DNA form, the CDR3 reads TGTGCCAGCAGTTACTCGGGGCAGGGGGCCCGGGAGCAGTTCTTC. The rearrangement links TRBV6-5 to TRBJ2-1; the match to TRBD1 covers 8 bases. This CDR3 region has 15 residues. Germline V gene lookup returns CDR1 MNHEY and CDR2 SVGAGI. The V and J ends lost 0 bases and 10 bases, in that order; junction bases with no gene match: 8.

The CDR3 nucleotides read TGTGCCAGCAGCATGACAGGGGGTAGAAATCAGCCCCAGCATTTT. Translation gives CASSMTGGRNQPQHF. The chain links TRBV7-2 to TRBJ1-5; 9 bases fit TRBD1. The CDR3 covers 15 residues. Germline V gene data show CDR1 as SGHTA and CDR2 as FQGNSA. The junction had 6 bases not matched to a gene; V was cut back by 5 bases and J by 4 bases.

The rearrangement joins TRBV30 to TRBJ1-4, with D maybe TRBD1 (5 bases). Trimming removed 3 bases from V and 5 bases from J, with 16 bases in between. The germline V gene encodes CDR1 GTSNPN and CDR2 SVGIG (reference sequence). CDR3 length: 15 residues. The CDR3 bases are TGTGCCTGGAGGAAGTTAGGGGAGGCCAATGAAAAACTGTTTTTT. Its protein is CAWRKLGEANEKLFF. Using reference TRBV30 and TRBJ1-4 for the parts outside the CDR3, the full variable domain is SQTIHQWPATLVQPVGSPLSLECTVEGTSNPNLYWYRQAAGRGLQLLFYSVGIGQISSEVPQNLSASRPQDRQFILSSKKLLLSDSGFYLCAWRKLGEANEKLFFGSGTQLSVL.

The chain combines TRBV10-3 with TRBJ2-5, with a tentative D call TRBD2 (7 bases). The CDR3 runs 17 residues. Trimming cost V 0 bases and J 1 base, with 15 bases left between them. CDR1 and CDR2 from the germline V gene are ENHRY and SYGVKD. The CDR3 sequence is CAISESAGAGAQETQYF. CDR3 nucleotides: TGTGCCATCAGTGAGTCGGCGGGGGCAGGAGCCCAAGAGACCCAGTACTTC.